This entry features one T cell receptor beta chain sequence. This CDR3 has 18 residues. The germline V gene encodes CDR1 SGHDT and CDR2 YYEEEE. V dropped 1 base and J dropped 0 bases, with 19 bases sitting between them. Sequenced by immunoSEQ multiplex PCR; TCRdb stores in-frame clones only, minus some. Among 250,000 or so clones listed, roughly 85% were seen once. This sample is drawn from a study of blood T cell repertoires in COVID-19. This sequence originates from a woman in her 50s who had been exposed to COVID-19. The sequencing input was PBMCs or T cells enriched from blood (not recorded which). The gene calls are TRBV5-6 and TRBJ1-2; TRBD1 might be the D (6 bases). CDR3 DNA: TGTGCCAGCAGCTTGATCGGCAACAGGGTGCCGGCTAACTATGGCTACACCTTC. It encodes CASSLIGNRVPANYGYTF.